This T cell receptor beta chain was observed in a study of cytomegalovirus exposure and HLA in healthy donors. The study, taken as a whole, reports: The study had only CMV serostatus as immune exposure information.

Use of 60 Vbeta and 13 Jbeta primers characterized the PCR. Some clones are missing from TCRdb's copy, which holds only in-frame ones; the method was immunoSEQ multiplex PCR. The table includes 150,000 to 250,000 clones, approximately 78% detected once. This CDR3 region has 14 residues. Trimming removed 2 bases at V and 10 bases at J, with 15 bases between. The germline gives CDR1 SGHTA, CDR2 FQGTGA. On this clone itself: Its specificity is not known.

The TCR was taken from a woman between 50 and 59 years old in good health and CMV-seropositive. Material: PBMCs. This chain joins TRBV7-3 and TRBJ2-1, with D possibly TRBD2 on 6 matching bases. The CDR3 sequence: CASSLLAVRGEQFF. The CDR3 coding sequence is TGTGCCAGCAGCTTATTGGCGGTGCGGGGCGAGCAGTTCTTC.